This T cell receptor beta chain appears in the sequencing data of a study of neurological immune-mediated disorders. The study's findings and limits: The study found no CDR3 amino acid sequences shared by expanded clones across subjects, suggesting private repertoires in all groups.

This clonotype was seen repeatedly, ten times or more. Its target is unknown. Specified time point: longitudinal time-point 1 (baseline). Healthy controls were blood bank volunteers in Maryland, USA. V lost 3 bases to trimming and J lost 2 bases; unmatched junction nucleotides: 4. Looked up from germline, CDR1 is SGDLS and CDR2 is YYNGEE. The CDR3 sequence is 14 residues long. TCRdb processed the 5' RACE reads anew with MiXCR; each CDR3 protein has one entry. The sample shows around 49,000 distinct CDR3 sequences, less than 12% of them seen only once. What was sequenced was PBMCs. This receptor was taken from a woman in her forties in good health. This sequence joins TRBV9 and TRBJ1-2; TRBD1 agrees at 7 bases. CDR3 region: CASSDGTENYGYTF. For the CDR3, the DNA is TGTGCCAGCAGCGATGGGACAGAGAACTATGGCTACACCTTC.